Ten or more counts support the clone carrying this T cell receptor beta chain. Antigen: not known. The CDR3 totals 16 residues. V dropped 5 bases and J dropped 0; count of bases not matched to a gene: 7. CDR1 DFQATT and CDR2 SNEGSKA come from the germline V gene (reference sequence). Preparation of the TCRbeta library involved a method that used unique molecular identifiers. TCRdb ran MiXCR on the PCR reads and lists one entry per CDR3 protein. The data show 150,000 to 200,000 distinct CDR3 sequences, with roughly 6% seen just once and about 5% held by the top ten. This record comes from a study of T-cell reconstitution after alpha-beta-depleted transplantation in children. General observations from the study: T-cell numbers and diversity, one year after transplant, stemmed largely from T cells that were newly produced. Recipient T cells and thymic progenitors that survived gave rise to the high TCRbeta diversity observed at day 60 in some patients. It was reported that alpha-beta T cells came from several hundred expanded graft clones (about two months after transplant).

The source of this sequence is a girl less than two years old with combined immunodeficiency, due to receive a stem cell transplant. The rearrangement uses TRBV20-1 and TRBJ2-3; 11 positions match TRBD2. The sequenced sample was PBMCs, obtained before TCRalphabeta/CD19-depleted stem cell transplant. The DNA for the CDR3 is TGCAGTGCTTCCGGGACTAGCGGAGCTAGCACAGATACGCAGTATTTT. This encodes CSASGTSGASTDTQYF.